This T cell receptor beta chain was observed in a study of T cells in Graves' hyperthyroidism and ophthalmopathy. Study results and caveats: Classification by a 13 V-J model distinguished ophthalmopathy from stable hyperthyroidism.

It was RNA transcripts that yielded the amplified TCR beta CDR3 regions. A set of HTBI primers served as the primers for a first-round RT-PCR of the TCR CDR3. TCRdb redid the calling of the multiplex PCR reads with MiXCR, one entry per CDR3 protein. The sample consists of more than 450,000 distinct CDR3 sequences, 12% to 15% of them appearing once. V lost 0 bases to trimming and J lost 7 bases, with 12 bases between them. CDR1 is LGHDT, CDR2 YNNKEL, per germline (reference sequence). CDR3 length equals 14 residues. This clonotype appeared many times. The antigen is not known. The sample consisted of blood. This TCR came from a woman aged 40 to 50 with Graves' hyperthyroidism. The V gene is TRBV3-1, the J gene TRBJ1-2; TRBD1 might be the D (5 bases). The chain's CDR3 is CASSQDWGGRGYTF. The CDR3 nucleotides are TGTGCCAGCAGCCAAGATTGGGGGGGACGTGGCTACACCTTC. The variable domain in full, completed from reference TRBV3-1 and TRBJ1-2, reads DTAVSQTPKYLVTQMGNDKSIKCEQNLGHDTMYWYKQDSKKFLKIMFSYNNKELIINETVPNRFSPKSPDKAHLNLHINSLELGDSAVYFCASSQDWGGRGYTFGSGTRLTVV.